This T cell receptor (beta chain) was identified in a study of vaccination and CD4 T cells after COVID-19. Study summary: Following dose two, a median approximately 74 days (range 14 to 241) passed before post-vaccine samples were taken. Overlapping spike pools from SARS-CoV-2 and HCoV-NL63, HCoV-OC43 and HCoV-229E served as culture stimuli.

Treatment meaning: approximately nine-day PBMC culture with coronavirus spike peptide pools or control peptides (ViraFEST assay). To note about this clonotype: Its antigen is as yet unknown.

Cultured CD4+ T cells had their DNA profiled by the Oncomine TCR Beta short-read assay. TCRdb processed the PCR reads anew with MiXCR; each CDR3 protein has one entry. This sample yields approximately 17,000 distinct CDR3 sequences, of which under 60% are seen a single time; 8% to 13% belongs to the top ten. The sequencing input was CD4+ T cells from blood, cultured in vitro. This receptor was identified in a human donor who had recovered from COVID-19.

CDR3: CASSYGGVSHGYTF. CDR3 sequence (DNA): TGTGCCAGCAGTTATGGGGGAGTTAGCCATGGCTACACCTTC. The chain couples TRBV6-5 to TRBJ1-2, with a tentative D call TRBD1 (5 bases). V shed 3 bases and J shed 6 bases, with 14 bases lying between them. The CDR3 runs 14 residues. The germline CDR1 and CDR2 sequences are MNHEY and SVGAGI.